Shown below are 2 T cell receptor beta chains from a single sample sequenced in a study of blood T cells in healthy people across ages (dated by TCRdb to between 2014 and 2016). To prepare the library, 5' RACE was applied. Instrument on record: Illumina HiSeq 2500. A second 7 to 11 cycle PCR used a sample-barcoded 5' primer and a J-beta primer mix. The public reads were run again by TCRdb, first through fastp at Q25 and then through MiXCR, and only productive beta chains were kept. Rows with a matching CDR3 protein are joined into one entry that keeps the most common DNA and genes. The sample contains around 970,000 distinct CDR3 sequences, about 51% of them found a single time. The top ten clonotypes cover about a fifth of the sample. The sequenced sample was blood. These receptors were collected from a woman aged 55-75 years in good health.

The V gene is TRBV4-3, the J gene TRBJ2-1, with no clear D. There are 15 residues in the CDR3. Germline values: CDR1 LGHNA, CDR2 YSLEER. V was clipped by 1 base and J by 9 bases, with 16 bases between them. The CDR3 here is CASSQVGQRILEQFF. For the CDR3, the DNA is TGCGCCAGCAGCCAAGTAGGGCAAAGAATTCTTGAGCAGTTCTTC.

V gene TRBV5-1 combines with J gene TRBJ2-7, with a tentative D call TRBD1 (6 bases). The CDR3 totals 15 residues. CDR1 and CDR2 from the germline V gene are SGHRS and YFSETQ. With 4 bases removed from V and 7 bases from J, the gap between germline ends came to 21 bases. In DNA form, the CDR3 reads TGCGCCAGCAGCCAGACAGGACACCTCTACAATGAGCAGTACTTC. This translates into CASSQTGHLYNEQYF. The variable domain in full, with the rest retrieved from reference TRBV5-1 and TRBJ2-7, is KAGVTQTPRYLIKTRGQQVTLSCSPISGHRSVSWYQQTPGQGLQFLFEYFSETQRNKGNFPGRFSGRQFSNSRSEMNVSTLELGDSALYLCASSQTGHLYNEQYFGPGTRLTVT.